The 5 T cell receptor beta chains reported below all come from one sample, sequenced in a study of cytomegalovirus exposure and HLA in healthy donors. The PCR contained 60 Vbeta and 13 Jbeta primers. Some clones are missing from TCRdb's copy, which holds only in-frame ones; the method was immunoSEQ multiplex PCR. The sample includes about 140,000 clones, roughly three quarters of them seen just once. The sample comprised PBMCs. All receptors come from a woman between 25 and 40 years old in good health and CMV-seronegative.

This clone was counted between two and nine times. The chain uses TRBV9 and TRBJ2-1; 7 nucleotides match TRBD2. Germline CDR1 SGDLS, CDR2 YYNGEE. V gave up 0 bases and J gave up 7 bases; unmatched junction bases: 7. The CDR3 is 15 amino acids. CDR3 protein: CASSVGLAESNEQFF. CDR3 sequence (DNA): TGTGCCAGCAGCGTAGGGCTAGCGGAATCGAATGAGCAGTTCTTC.

This clone was found a few times. A read error may produce the germline difference seen at one junction end. This chain joins TRBV7-7 and TRBJ1-3; D is undetermined. This CDR3 region has 13 residues. CDR1 is SSHAT and CDR2 is FNYEAQ in the germline V gene (reference sequence). CDR3 DNA sequence: TGTGCTAGCAGCTTAGGGCTCCTGGACACCATATATTTT. Its protein product is CASSLGLLDTIYF.

V is TRBV5-4 and J is TRBJ2-7; 7 bases match TRBD2. CDR1 is SGHNT and CDR2 is YYREEE in the germline V gene (reference sequence). The CDR3 spans 17 residues. The V gene end was trimmed by 1 base and the J gene end by 6 bases; junction bases not matched to a gene: 16. CDR3 amino acids: CASSLTSVGAGPGEQYF. The DNA of the CDR3 is TGTGCCAGCAGCTTGACGTCCGTGGGAGCGGGACCAGGCGAGCAGTACTTC.

This clone was picked up a small number of times. V gene TRBV5-4 combines with J gene TRBJ2-3; D possibly corresponds to TRBD1 (6 bases). This CDR3 has 14 residues. The ends were cut back, 9 bases at V and 2 bases at J, with 16 bases in the middle. Germline loops: CDR1 SGHNT, CDR2 YYREEE (reference sequence). This CDR3 reads CATSRTASTDTQYF. DNA of the CDR3: TGTGCCACCTCTAGGACAGCTTCCACAGATACGCAGTATTTT.

V gene TRBV5-3 combines with J gene TRBJ2-1; 7 bases are shared with TRBD2. TRBV5-3 carries the ORF label, with uncertain function. The V gene end was trimmed by 1 base and the J gene end by 4 bases; junction bases not matched to a gene: 8. This CDR3 spans 16 amino acids. CDR3 sequence: CARSLSYSGVYNEQFF. Here the CDR3 DNA reads TGTGCCAGAAGCTTGTCTTACAGCGGGGTATACAATGAGCAGTTCTTC.